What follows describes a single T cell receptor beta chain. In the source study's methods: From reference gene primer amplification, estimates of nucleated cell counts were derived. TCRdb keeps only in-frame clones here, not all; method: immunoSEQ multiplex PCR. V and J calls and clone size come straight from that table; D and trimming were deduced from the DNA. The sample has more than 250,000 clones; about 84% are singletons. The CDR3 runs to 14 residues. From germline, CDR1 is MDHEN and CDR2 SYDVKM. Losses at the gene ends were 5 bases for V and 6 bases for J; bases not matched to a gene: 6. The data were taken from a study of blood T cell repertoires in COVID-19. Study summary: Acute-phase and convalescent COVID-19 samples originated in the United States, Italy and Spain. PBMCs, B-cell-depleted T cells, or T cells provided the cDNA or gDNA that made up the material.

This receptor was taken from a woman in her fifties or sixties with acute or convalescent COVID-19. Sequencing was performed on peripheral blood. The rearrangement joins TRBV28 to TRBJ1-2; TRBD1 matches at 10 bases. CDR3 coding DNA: TGTGCCAGCAGTAAGGGACAGGGGCGGAATGGCTACACCTTC. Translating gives CASSKGQGRNGYTF.